This T cell receptor beta chain is from a study of T-cell memory formation after mild COVID-19. On the study more broadly: TCR clusters were mostly donor specific.

The CDR3 consists of 14 residues. CDR1 MNHEY and CDR2 SMNVEV come from the germline V gene (reference sequence). V lost 4 bases and J 2 bases, leaving 10 bases between the germline ends. This clonotype has a count of ten or more. TCR alpha and TCR beta cDNA libraries carrying sample barcodes and UMIs were produced by 5'RACE using constant-segment primers. TCRdb reprocessed the 5' RACE reads via MiXCR and lists one record per CDR3 protein. This sample has 150,000 to 200,000 distinct CDR3 sequences, with roughly 10% found just once. The source of this sequence is a man younger than 35 who had mild COVID-19 (a few samples of this study predate the infection). Cell type and time point are not known. The chain recombines TRBV27 with TRBJ2-3; D not certain. Sequencing used PBMCs or a T cell subset sorted from them (not recorded which). CDR3: CASSSAYNTDTQYF. CDR3 bases: TGTGCCAGCAGTTCGGCTTACAACACAGATACGCAGTATTTT.